What follows are 11 T cell receptor beta chains derived from one specimen sequenced in a study of T-cell memory formation after mild COVID-19. TCRdb fed the 5' RACE reads into MiXCR, producing one record per CDR3 protein. Here the sample spans some 320,000 distinct CDR3 sequences, approximately 15% being singletons. Sequences were obtained from PBMCs or a T cell subset sorted from them (not recorded which). The receptors were sampled from a young man who had mild COVID-19 (a few samples of this study predate the infection). Cell type and time point are not known.

This clonotype was seen a handful of times. The chain is built from TRBV7-3 and TRBJ2-2; D gene unclear. CDR3 length equals 13 residues. Germline-derived CDR1 and CDR2 are SGHTA and FQGTGA. The V and J ends lost 0 bases and 7 bases respectively, with 6 bases between them. CDR3 sequence reads: CASSLTQNGELFF. CDR3 coding DNA: TGTGCCAGCAGCTTAACGCAAAACGGGGAGCTGTTTTTT.

This clonotype was counted between two and nine times. V gene TRBV5-1 combines with J gene TRBJ2-3; D remains unclear. Trimming removed 6 bases from V and 2 bases from J, with 13 bases in between. CDR1 is SGHRS and CDR2 is YFSETQ in the germline V gene. The CDR3 has 14 amino acids. The CDR3 coding sequence is TGCGCCAGCATGCTTGGCCAGTACACAGATACGCAGTATTTT. Translating it yields CASMLGQYTDTQYF.

This clonotype was detected a few times. The rearrangement uses TRBV20-1 and TRBJ2-5; D uncertain. Germline CDR1 reads DFQATT; CDR2 reads SNEGSKA (reference sequence). The CDR3 spans 11 residues. V lost 7 bases to trimming and J lost 5 bases, with 11 bases between them. Here the CDR3 DNA reads TGCAGTGGGTTACGTTCTGAGACCCAGTACTTC. As protein: CSGLRSETQYF.

V and J are TRBV12-3 or TRBV12-4 and TRBJ2-4, with D possibly TRBD2 on 7 matching bases. Trimming took off 3 bases at V and 7 bases at J, with 10 bases between the two ends. The CDR3 length is 13 residues. The CDR3 spells CASSLGGQNIQYF. CDR3 coding DNA: TGTGCCAGCAGTTTGGGGGGGCAGAACATTCAGTACTTC.

The chain carries TRBV20-1 and TRBJ1-5; unclear D gene. Germline CDR1 DFQATT, CDR2 SNEGSKA (reference sequence). V lost 3 bases to trimming and J lost 0 bases, with 9 bases between them. The CDR3 has 14 residues. The CDR3 spells CSARVGSSNQPQHF. The CDR3 DNA reads TGCAGTGCTAGGGTAGGATCTAGCAATCAGCCCCAGCATTTT.

The rearrangement links TRBV19 to TRBJ2-5, with a weak D call TRBD2 (5 bases). CDR3 size: 13 residues. Germline CDR1 is LNHDA and CDR2 is SQIVND (reference sequence). V was cut by 10 bases and J by 4 bases, with 16 bases left in between. The CDR3 is CANTPSEAETQYF. The CDR3 DNA reads as TGTGCCAACACACCTTCGGAGGCAGAGACCCAGTACTTC.

This sequence joins TRBV5-1 and TRBJ1-1; 12 nucleotides agree with TRBD1. The CDR3 spans 19 residues. The germline gives CDR1 SGHRS, CDR2 YFSETQ. The V segment lost 2 bases and the J segment 3 bases; nucleotides outside the gene matches: 14. This CDR3 reads CASSFSPGQGAFKDTEAFF. The CDR3 bases are TGCGCCAGCAGCTTTTCCCCGGGACAGGGGGCTTTTAAGGACACTGAAGCTTTCTTT.

This clonotype has only a few counts. The V call is TRBV20-1, the J call TRBJ2-5; 8 nucleotides agree with TRBD2. Unmatched junction bases numbered 14, after V lost 6 bases and J lost 5 bases. Germline V gene data show CDR1 as DFQATT and CDR2 as SNEGSKA (reference sequence). The length of the CDR3 is 15 residues. CDR3 sequence (DNA): TGCAGTGCAGGGGAGACTAGCGTCCGACGTGAGACCCAGTACTTC. This gives the protein CSAGETSVRRETQYF.

This clonotype has just a few counts. The chain links TRBV24-1 to TRBJ2-1; D is possibly TRBD2 (7 bases). The germline CDR1 and CDR2 sequences are KGHDR and SFDVKD. This CDR3 is 15 amino acids long. V lost 4 bases and J lost 7, with 16 bases in between. The CDR3 DNA sequence: TGTGCCACCAGTGAGGCGTCAGGGGAGGGGAATGAGCAGTTCTTC. Its translation: CATSEASGEGNEQFF.

This clonotype was observed a handful of times. CDR3 sequence (DNA): TGTGCCAGCAGCTCCTTGGCGGGGAGTGAAGCTTTCTTT. As protein: CASSSLAGSEAFF. The chain has TRBV7-6 and TRBJ1-1; D is unresolved. The CDR3 loop spans 13 amino acids. Trimming left V 4 bases short and J 7 bases short, with 13 bases between. Germline lookup yields CDR1 SGHVS and CDR2 FNYEAQ. Supplemented by reference TRBV7-6 and TRBJ1-1, the full variable domain reads GAGVSQSPRYKVTKRGQDVALRCDPISGHVSLYWYRQALGQGPEFLTYFNYEAQQDKSGLPNDRFSAERPEGSISTLTIQRTEQRDSAMYRCASSSLAGSEAFFGQGTRLTVV.

The gene calls are TRBV5-6 and TRBJ2-5; D is undetermined. CDR3 length equals 16 residues. V gave up 0 bases and J gave up 1 base, with 13 bases separating them. Germline lookup yields CDR1 SGHDT and CDR2 YYEEEE. This CDR3 reads CASSLGLPSIQETQYF. The CDR3 DNA follows: TGTGCCAGCAGCTTGGGTCTCCCCAGCATCCAAGAGACCCAGTACTTC.